The rows below give T cell receptor beta chains drawn from one sample of a study of cytomegalovirus exposure and HLA in healthy donors. Repertoires were generated with immunoSEQ multiplex PCR, while TCRdb's copy carries only in-frame clones and drops some. Here the sample spans fewer than 250,000 clones, approximately 80% being singletons. The sample consisted of PBMCs. The source of these receptors is a girl aged 2-10 years in good health and CMV-seronegative. CDR3s include the opening cysteine and the closing phenylalanine or tryptophan. A D gene is named only where the DNA matches it firmly. A row's size may be missing; if present it is once, few, many or a size class.

V gene: TRBV16
D gene: TRBD1
clone size: once
J gene: TRBJ1-5
CDR3 DNA: TGTGCCAGCACAAGGGACAGAATAAATCAGCCCCAGCATTTT
CDR3 protein: CASTRDRINQPQHF

V gene: TRBV27
D gene: NA
clone size: few
J gene: TRBJ1-5
CDR3 DNA: TGTGCCAGCAGTTTCACAGGGAGAGGCAATCAGCCCCAGCATTTT
CDR3 protein: CASSFTGRGNQPQHF

V gene: TRBV2
D gene: TRBD2
clone size: NA
J gene: TRBJ2-1
CDR3 DNA: TGTGCCAGCAGTCAGACTAGCAGCCATGAGCAGTTCTTC
CDR3 protein: CASSQTSSHEQFF

V gene: TRBV11-2
D gene: NA
clone size: NA
J gene: TRBJ2-2
CDR3 DNA: TGTGCCAGCAGCTTACTTAGGAGTGGCCAGACCGGGGAGCTGTTTTTT
CDR3 protein: CASSLLRSGQTGELFF

V gene: TRBV5-5
D gene: NA
clone size: NA
J gene: TRBJ2-2
CDR3 DNA: TGTGCCAGCAGCTTGTTGGCAGTCGCCGGGGAGCTGTTTTTT
CDR3 protein: CASSLLAVAGELFF

V gene: TRBV29-1
D gene: TRBD1
clone size: NA
J gene: TRBJ1-3
CDR3 DNA: TGCAGCGTGCGGACAGGGGGAAACACCATATATTTT
CDR3 protein: CSVRTGGNTIYF

V gene: TRBV6-5
D gene: NA
clone size: NA
J gene: TRBJ2-7
CDR3 DNA: TGTGCCAGCAGGGGGGGTTCAACCCGGCAGTACTTC
CDR3 protein: CASRGGSTRQYF

V gene: TRBV27
D gene: NA
clone size: NA
J gene: TRBJ1-1
CDR3 DNA: TGTGCCAGCAGTGGCGGCACTGAAGCTTTCTTT
CDR3 protein: CASSGGTEAFF

V gene: TRBV13
D gene: NA
clone size: NA
J gene: TRBJ1-2
CDR3 DNA: TGTGCCAGCAGCTTAGTGGGACTCCTATCCTACACCTTC
CDR3 protein: CASSLVGLLSYTF

V gene: TRBV15
D gene: TRBD2
clone size: NA
J gene: TRBJ2-5
CDR3 DNA: TGTGCCACCAGCAGAGATCTAGGGTCTAGCGGGGGTCAAGAGACCCAGTACTTC
CDR3 protein: CATSRDLGSSGGQETQYF

V gene: TRBV7-9
D gene: NA
clone size: few
J gene: TRBJ1-2
CDR3 DNA: TGTGCCAGCAGCTTACAGGCGGGTGGCTACACCTTC
CDR3 protein: CASSLQAGGYTF

V gene: TRBV11-2
D gene: TRBD1
clone size: NA
J gene: TRBJ1-2
CDR3 DNA: TGTGCCGGCTGGGACAGGAACTATGGCTACACCTTC
CDR3 protein: CAGWDRNYGYTF

V gene: TRBV19
D gene: NA
clone size: NA
J gene: TRBJ2-2
CDR3 DNA: TGTGCCAGTAAAGCTCGAAGCACCGGGGAGCTGTTTTTT
CDR3 protein: CASKARSTGELFF

V gene: TRBV5-1
D gene: NA
clone size: NA
J gene: TRBJ1-1
CDR3 DNA: TGCGCCAGCAGCTTGTTTACAGGCGACACTGAAGCTTTCTTT
CDR3 protein: CASSLFTGDTEAFF

V gene: TRBV19
D gene: NA
clone size: few
J gene: TRBJ1-1
CDR3 DNA: TGTGCCAGTAGCTCAGGCCCCAGGGGTAACACTGAAGCTTTCTTT
CDR3 protein: CASSSGPRGNTEAFF

V gene: TRBV18
D gene: TRBD1
clone size: once
J gene: TRBJ1-3
CDR3 DNA: TGTGCCAGCTCACCCTCCCGGACAGGGCAGCTCTCTGGAAACACCATATATTTT
CDR3 protein: CASSPSRTGQLSGNTIYF

V gene: TRBV6-1
D gene: NA
clone size: NA
J gene: TRBJ1-2
CDR3 DNA: TGTGCCAGCAGTGATGCAGTCTGGCAGGGGATTTATGGCTACACCTTC
CDR3 protein: CASSDAVWQGIYGYTF

V gene: TRBV29-1
D gene: TRBD2
clone size: NA
J gene: TRBJ2-1
CDR3 DNA: TGCAGCGTTGAGCTAGCGGGAGGATCCCACATCGGGGAGCAGTTCTTC
CDR3 protein: CSVELAGGSHIGEQFF

V gene: TRBV19
D gene: NA
clone size: once
J gene: TRBJ2-6
CDR3 DNA: TGTGCCAGTAAGGTGGGGCCTGGGGCCAACGTCCTGACTTTC
CDR3 protein: CASKVGPGANVLTF

V gene: TRBV21-1
D gene: NA
clone size: NA
J gene: TRBJ2-2
CDR3 DNA: TGTGCCAGCAGGGGCCCAGAGAACACCGGGGAGCTGTTTTTT
CDR3 protein: CASRGPENTGELFF

V gene: TRBV10-3
D gene: NA
clone size: NA
J gene: TRBJ1-1
CDR3 DNA: TGTGCCAGACAACAGGGTCGGCATCCTGAAGCTTTCTTT
CDR3 protein: CARQQGRHPEAFF

V gene: TRBV2
D gene: TRBD1
clone size: NA
J gene: TRBJ1-4
CDR3 DNA: TGTGCCAGCACCCCCGGACAGGGGGGTGAAAAACTGTTTTTT
CDR3 protein: CASTPGQGGEKLFF

V gene: TRBV29-1
D gene: NA
clone size: NA
J gene: TRBJ1-2
CDR3 DNA: TGCAGCGTGCAGGACAGTTTCTATGGCTACACCTTC
CDR3 protein: CSVQDSFYGYTF

V gene: TRBV5-4
D gene: NA
clone size: NA
J gene: TRBJ2-7
CDR3 DNA: TGTGCCAGCAGCTTGGGGCCCACTCCAGGCTACGAGCAGTACTTC
CDR3 protein: CASSLGPTPGYEQYF

V gene: TRBV2
D gene: NA
clone size: NA
J gene: TRBJ1-5
CDR3 DNA: TGTGCCAGCAGATTCAGGGGTGATCAGCCCCAGCATTTT
CDR3 protein: CASRFRGDQPQHF

V gene: TRBV19
D gene: NA
clone size: NA
J gene: TRBJ2-7
CDR3 DNA: TGTGCCAGCGGAACCGGACTCAGGTCGGAGGAGCAGTACTTC
CDR3 protein: CASGTGLRSEEQYF

V gene: TRBV6-5
D gene: NA
clone size: NA
J gene: TRBJ1-1
CDR3 DNA: TGTGCCAGCAAGGTCGGGCCGGGGGGCACTGAGGCTTTCTTT
CDR3 protein: CASKVGPGGTEAFF

V gene: TRBV14
D gene: NA
clone size: NA
J gene: TRBJ1-1
CDR3 DNA: TGTGCCAGCAGCCAAGTGAGGAACACTGAAGCTTTCTTT
CDR3 protein: CASSQVRNTEAFF

V gene: TRBV27
D gene: NA
clone size: NA
J gene: TRBJ1-5
CDR3 DNA: TGTGCCAGCAGTAAGGGGGTGGGTCAGCCCCAGCATTTT
CDR3 protein: CASSKGVGQPQHF

V gene: TRBV15
D gene: NA
clone size: NA
J gene: TRBJ1-1
CDR3 DNA: TGTGCCACCAGCAGAGCGAGGGGGATGGACACTGAAGCTTTCTTT
CDR3 protein: CATSRARGMDTEAFF

V gene: TRBV9
D gene: TRBD2
clone size: NA
J gene: TRBJ2-7
CDR3 DNA: TGTGCCAGCAGCCGGGGAGTGGGAGGGGAGCAGTACTTC
CDR3 protein: CASSRGVGGEQYF

V gene: TRBV23-1
D gene: TRBD1
clone size: NA
J gene: TRBJ2-7
CDR3 DNA: TGCGCCAGCAGCCCGGACAGGGACGTCCACGAGCAGTACTTC
CDR3 protein: CASSPDRDVHEQYF

V gene: TRBV5-1
D gene: NA
clone size: NA
J gene: TRBJ2-2
CDR3 DNA: TGCGCCAGCAGCTTGGCCAGGGCGATGAACACCGGGGAGCTGTTTTTT
CDR3 protein: CASSLARAMNTGELFF

V gene: TRBV7-8
D gene: TRBD2
clone size: NA
J gene: TRBJ2-3
CDR3 DNA: TGTGCCAGCAGCCCCCGTCGACTAGCGGAAGTCACAGATACGCAGTATTTT
CDR3 protein: CASSPRRLAEVTDTQYF

V gene: TRBV5-1
D gene: TRBD2
clone size: NA
J gene: TRBJ2-3
CDR3 DNA: TGCGCCAGCAGCTTGGATCTAGCGGGGGCCACAGATACGCAGTATTTT
CDR3 protein: CASSLDLAGATDTQYF

V gene: TRBV10-3
D gene: TRBD1
clone size: NA
J gene: TRBJ1-1
CDR3 DNA: TGTGCCATCAGTGAGTCCGTAGGGACAGGGGGCGAAGCTTTCTTT
CDR3 protein: CAISESVGTGGEAFF

V gene: TRBV19
D gene: NA
clone size: NA
J gene: TRBJ1-4
CDR3 DNA: TGTGCCAGTAGTATTCTGGGAGCGAAGGGCGAAAAACTGTTTTTT
CDR3 protein: CASSILGAKGEKLFF

V gene: TRBV5-6
D gene: TRBD1
clone size: NA
J gene: TRBJ1-2
CDR3 DNA: TGTGCCAGCAGCTTAAGACAGGGGGTGAGTGGCTACACCTTC
CDR3 protein: CASSLRQGVSGYTF

V gene: TRBV6-5
D gene: NA
clone size: NA
J gene: TRBJ1-1
CDR3 DNA: TGTGCCAGCAGTTACGGTAACCGCGGGGCTGAAGCTTTCTTT
CDR3 protein: CASSYGNRGAEAFF

V gene: TRBV19
D gene: NA
clone size: NA
J gene: TRBJ2-1
CDR3 DNA: TGTGCCAGTACCCCCTCGAGGCTCGGCAATGAGCAGTTCTTC
CDR3 protein: CASTPSRLGNEQFF